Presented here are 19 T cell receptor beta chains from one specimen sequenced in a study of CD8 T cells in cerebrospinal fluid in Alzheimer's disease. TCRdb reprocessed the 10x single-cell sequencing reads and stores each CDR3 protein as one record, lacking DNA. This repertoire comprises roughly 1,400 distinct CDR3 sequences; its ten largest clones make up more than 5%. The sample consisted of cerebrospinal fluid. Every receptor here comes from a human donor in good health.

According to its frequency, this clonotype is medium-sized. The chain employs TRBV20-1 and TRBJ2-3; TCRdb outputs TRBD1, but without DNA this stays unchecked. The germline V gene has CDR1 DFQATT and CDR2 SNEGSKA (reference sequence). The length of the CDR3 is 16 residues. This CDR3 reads CSALRGGGGPEDTQYF.

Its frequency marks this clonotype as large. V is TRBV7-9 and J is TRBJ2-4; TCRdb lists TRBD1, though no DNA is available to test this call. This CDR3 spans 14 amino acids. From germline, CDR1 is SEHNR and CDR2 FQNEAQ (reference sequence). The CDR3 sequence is CASSHRGAQAIQYF.

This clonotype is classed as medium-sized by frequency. CDR3 in amino acids: CSAAHRTGGSVGELFF. The chain joins TRBV20-1 to TRBJ2-2; with no DNA, the TCRdb D assignment of TRBD1 cannot be verified. The CDR3 runs 16 residues. Germline CDR1 DFQATT, CDR2 SNEGSKA (reference sequence).

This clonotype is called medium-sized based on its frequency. CDR3 residues: CASSLRTSGGASETQYF. The chain employs TRBV6-2 or TRBV6-3 and TRBJ2-5; TCRdb returns TRBD2, unconfirmable since there is no DNA. The germline V gene has CDR1 MNHEY and CDR2 SVGEGT. The CDR3 contains 17 residues.

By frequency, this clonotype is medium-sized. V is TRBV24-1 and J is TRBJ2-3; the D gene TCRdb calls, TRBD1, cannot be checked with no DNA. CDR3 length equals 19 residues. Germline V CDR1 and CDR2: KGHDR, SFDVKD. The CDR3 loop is CATSDSGTGDSLDTDTQYF.

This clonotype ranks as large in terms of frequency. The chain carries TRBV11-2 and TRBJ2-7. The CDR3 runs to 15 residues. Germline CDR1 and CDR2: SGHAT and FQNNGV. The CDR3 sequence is CASSVSAVYSYEQYF.

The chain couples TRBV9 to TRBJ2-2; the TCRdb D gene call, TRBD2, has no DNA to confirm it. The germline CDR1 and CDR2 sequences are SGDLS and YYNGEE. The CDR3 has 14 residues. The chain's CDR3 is CASSVDWEGGELFF.

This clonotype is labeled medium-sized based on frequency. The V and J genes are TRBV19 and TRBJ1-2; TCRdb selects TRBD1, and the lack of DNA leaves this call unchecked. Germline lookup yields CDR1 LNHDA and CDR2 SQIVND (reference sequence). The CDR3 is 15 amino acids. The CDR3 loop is CASTQQERGGDGYTF. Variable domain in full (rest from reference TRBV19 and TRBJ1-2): DGGITQSPKYLFRKEGQNVTLSCEQNLNHDAMYWYRQDPGQGLRLIYYSQIVNDFQKGDIAEGYSVSREKKESFPLTVTSAQKNPTAFYLCASTQQERGGDGYTFGSGTRLTVV.

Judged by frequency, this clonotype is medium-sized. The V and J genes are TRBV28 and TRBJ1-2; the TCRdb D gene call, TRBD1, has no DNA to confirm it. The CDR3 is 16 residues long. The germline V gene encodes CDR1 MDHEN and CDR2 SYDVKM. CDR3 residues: CASSYPGAGGFYGYTF.

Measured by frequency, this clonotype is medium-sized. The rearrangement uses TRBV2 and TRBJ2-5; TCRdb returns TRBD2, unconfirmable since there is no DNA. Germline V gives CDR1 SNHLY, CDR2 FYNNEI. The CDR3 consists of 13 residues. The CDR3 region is CASTPPGGETQYF.

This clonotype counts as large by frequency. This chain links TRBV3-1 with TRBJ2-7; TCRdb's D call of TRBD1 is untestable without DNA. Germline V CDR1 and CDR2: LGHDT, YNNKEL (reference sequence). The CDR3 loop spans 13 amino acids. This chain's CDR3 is CASSRGTGNEQYF.

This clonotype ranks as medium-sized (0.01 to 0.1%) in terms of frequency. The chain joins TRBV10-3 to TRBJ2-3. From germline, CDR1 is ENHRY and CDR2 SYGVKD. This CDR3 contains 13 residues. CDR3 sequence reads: CAISEGRTDTQYF.

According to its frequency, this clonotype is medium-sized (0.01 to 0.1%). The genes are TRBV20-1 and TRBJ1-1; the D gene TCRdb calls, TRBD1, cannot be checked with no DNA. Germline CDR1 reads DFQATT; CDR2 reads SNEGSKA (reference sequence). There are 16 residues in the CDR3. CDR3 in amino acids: CSASPPGVRGNTEAFF.

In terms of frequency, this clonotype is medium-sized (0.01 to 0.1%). The CDR3 loop reads CASSSGRLSYGELFF. This chain uses TRBV6-1 with TRBJ2-2; TCRdb's assignment of TRBD2 cannot be checked, as there is no DNA. In germline, CDR1 is MNHNS, CDR2 SASEGT. This CDR3 is built from 15 residues.

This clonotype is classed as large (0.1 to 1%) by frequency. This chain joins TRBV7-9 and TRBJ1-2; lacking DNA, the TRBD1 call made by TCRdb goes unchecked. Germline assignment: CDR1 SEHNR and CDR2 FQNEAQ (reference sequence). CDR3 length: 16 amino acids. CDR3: CASSPQWGPNNYGYTF.

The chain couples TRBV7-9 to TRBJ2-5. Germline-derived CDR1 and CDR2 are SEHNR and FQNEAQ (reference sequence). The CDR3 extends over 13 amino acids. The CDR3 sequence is CASSFGPDQAQYF.

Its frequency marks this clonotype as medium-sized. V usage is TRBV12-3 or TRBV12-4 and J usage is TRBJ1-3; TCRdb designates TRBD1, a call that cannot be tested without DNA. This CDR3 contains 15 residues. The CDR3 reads CASSPTGGSGNTIYF.

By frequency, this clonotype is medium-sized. CDR3 amino acids: CASSLGEVGGQETQYF. The chain uses TRBV21-1 and TRBJ2-5; the TRBD2 assignment by TCRdb is unverifiable without DNA. TRBV21-1 is designated a pseudogene. The CDR3 has 16 amino acids.

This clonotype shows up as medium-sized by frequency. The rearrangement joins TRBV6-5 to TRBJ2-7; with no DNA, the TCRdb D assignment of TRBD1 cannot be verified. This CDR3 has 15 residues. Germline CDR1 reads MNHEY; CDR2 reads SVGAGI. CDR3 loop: CASSYSLLRGYEQYF.